This TCR beta chain was found in a study of a mutant IDH1 vaccine in newly diagnosed glioma (dated by TCRdb to the early 2020s). A note on the overall study: Patients received eight vaccinations in weeks 1, 3, 5, 7, 11, 15, 19 and 23, corresponding to visits V03 through V10. Vaccination began 4-6 weeks after radiotherapy alone, or alongside temozolomide cycles in the chemotherapy-containing groups. Of the roughly 31 treated patients, approximately 62% were male and around 40% were female, and the mean age was approximately 41 years. Before enrollment, patients had received standard therapy of radiotherapy alone, temozolomide alone, or radiochemotherapy with temozolomide; most received the combination. Six visits were used for peripheral blood collection: V03 (baseline), V05, V07, V10, V12 and V13. For exploratory analyses, roughly 25 treated patients had longitudinal TCRB deep sequencing done wherever samples were available. Study-wide findings and limitations: Availability determined which PBMC samples were chosen for TCRB deep sequencing. It was noted by the authors that analyses of patient blood samples could not be reproduced owing to sample limitations. Immune responses induced by the vaccine were seen in roughly 92% of patients across multiple MHC alleles. No apparent relationship was observed between pseudoprogression and alterations in the top peripheral T cell clonotypes detected by TCRB sequencing.

The time point label, read with the paper, signifies: week 23, last vaccination. Each vaccine dose, consisting of 300 ug of a 20-mer mutant IDH1 peptide in Montanide, was administered subcutaneously with topical imiquimod. Donors had newly diagnosed WHO grade 3 or 4 IDH1-mutant astrocytomas with loss of nuclear ATRX. The samples were drawn from NOA16, a multicentre, single-arm, open-label phase I trial in Germany that tested a mutant IDH1 peptide vaccine in humans for the first time. The DNeasy Blood and Tissue Kit was used to extract genomic DNA from EDTA blood for TCRB sequencing. The library was prepared using the immunoSEQ multiplex PCR assay. Rearranged TCR beta chain sequences were amplified with the hsTCRB Kit following the manufacturer's protocol. TCRB libraries were sequenced on an Illumina MiSeq. The source study handled its data this way. The proprietary platform of the kit vendor was used for demultiplexing, trimming and gene mapping. TCRdb obtained this table from immuneACCESS and retained in-frame rearrangements with V and J assigned. These tables miss some clones; where compared with another copy, unresolved V genes account for less than half of the shortfall, and the remainder is unexplained. The V and J calls and clone size come from that table; D and trimming were worked out from the DNA. A total of 20,000 to 25,000 clones appear in this sample, roughly 78% of them only once. Roughly 13% of the sample goes to the ten largest clones.

Regarding this clone: Its specific antigen is unknown. No per-base quality is available; no much larger clone lies one base away.

Its CDR3 holds 15 amino acids, cysteine through phenylalanine. Only the CDR3 part of the read is kept: 45 bases, read in frame from the first base. From the germline V gene, CDR1 is SGHRS and CDR2 is YFSETQ. Trimming at the junction amounts to 2 bases on V and 3 bases on J, and the germline ends lie 13 bases apart. The rearrangement joined TRBV5-1 to TRBJ2-3, with a tentative D gene TRBD1 over 6 matching bases. The sample here was PBMCs, taken from a glioma patient whose treatment included an IDH1 peptide vaccine. The sequence came from a man aged 30-40 years with glioma. The DNA sequence is given as TGCGCCAGCAGCTTCCGGACAGAGAGGACAGATACGCAGTATTTT. Translated, it gives CASSFRTERTDTQYF.